The source of this T cell receptor beta chain is a study of human T cells and chemical hapten exposure (dated by TCRdb to about 2021). For the study in its entirety: For sensitization, 2% DPC in acetone was applied to an approximately 2 cm by approximately 2 cm area of upper inner arm skin. Patients additionally received weekly therapeutic DPC doses to the scalp throughout the roughly 25-week study period. Patch testing was done on the upper back using Finn chambers containing 0.01% DPC, and results were scored after 6 days according to International Contact Dermatitis Research Group standards. Most of the patients in the cohort were female, and the cohort covered alopecia areata with under or over 50% scalp involvement, alopecia totalis and alopecia universalis. The libraries were sequenced as a pool, and the TCR yield per sample differed mostly because of small variations in library volumes within the pool. Peripheral blood TCR repertoire changes were tracked in vivo in alopecia patients during primary and secondary sensitization to the hapten diphenylcyclopropenone (DPC). Blood was sampled from patients pre-sensitization (week 0) and at 2, 6 and about 24 weeks after DPC sensitization. Blood for TCR sequencing was provided by twenty-nine alopecia patients at one to four time points (pre-sensitization, 2, 6 and 24 weeks).

To note about this clonotype: No cognate antigen has been identified for it. Base quality data are lacking; no much larger clone is found one base away.

To prepare the library, RACE was applied. The sequencing machine was a NextSeq 500. During library preparation, unique molecular identifiers were attached to individual cDNA molecules so that TCRs could be counted quantitatively and reproducibly. Both TCR alpha and TCR beta chains were sequenced from each blood RNA sample. Per the original workflow: Samples had a median of approximately 93,000 TCRs, with a range from about 20,000 to 690,600. The Decombinator software suite was used to annotate V, J and CDR3 in the TCR reads. For PS versus PT1 abundance plots, all samples were subsampled to the same number of TCRs (28,000). TCRs were defined as expanded if absent before sensitization and observed at least eight times at the 2-week time point. Using fastp trimming at Q25 and MiXCR clonotype assembly, TCRdb reanalyzed the public sequencing data and kept in-frame beta chains. Here each entry gathers all rows of one CDR3 protein and keeps the most common genes and DNA. TCRdb, rather than the study authors, made the V and J calls. In this sample the table shows 270,000 or so distinct CDR3 sequences, 7.5% to 8% of which occur a single time. The ten largest clones take up about 1.1% of the sample.

Study-level results and caveats: Because all patients had alopecia, a presumed autoimmune disease, the immune response of the patients might differ from that of healthy individuals. Repeated subsampling changed both the strength of the expansion versus patch-test correlation and the threshold at which the correlation became significant. Patch test score correlated positively with the number of PT1 expanded TCRs, reaching significance at thresholds 8, 16 and 32 but not at 4. Expanded TCRs formed significantly more large CDR3 similarity clusters than pre-sensitization or healthy control sets, consistent with antigen-driven responses. DPC sensitization did not change how many TCRs were above 1 in 1000 frequency, and no evidence was found of alterations in global repertoire structure.

This specimen's time point label, interpreted: pre-sensitization, week 0. The label giving this sample's treatment or condition can be read as: therapeutic diphenylcyclopropenone sensitization with weekly scalp DPC. At every patch-test visit, the blood draw took place before the patch test was put on. Eligible patients were aged 18 to 70, diagnosed with alopecia, deemed suitable for DPC therapy, and excluded if pregnant. Total RNA was isolated from unfractionated whole blood collected in Tempus Blood RNA tubes. CDR1 is given as MNHEY and CDR2 as SVGEGT, both from the germline V gene. There are 14 amino acids in the CDR3, from cysteine to phenylalanine inclusive. Only CDR3 DNA remains: 42 bases, in frame from the first base. Ends trimmed: V by 5 bases, J by 4 bases; bases unmatched to a gene: 4.

The source is a man between 18 and 35 years old with alopecia areata. Some clones in this sample may be carry-over from other donors' samples. The sample in question was whole blood, obtained in connection with sensitization to the hapten diphenylcyclopropenone (DPC). The rearranged segments are TRBV6-2 or TRBV6-3 and TRBJ1-2; 10 central nucleotides agree with TRBD1. The CDR3 is CASSTGTGAYGYTF. The DNA reads as follows: TGTGCCAGCAGTACCGGGACAGGGGCCTATGGCTACACCTTC.